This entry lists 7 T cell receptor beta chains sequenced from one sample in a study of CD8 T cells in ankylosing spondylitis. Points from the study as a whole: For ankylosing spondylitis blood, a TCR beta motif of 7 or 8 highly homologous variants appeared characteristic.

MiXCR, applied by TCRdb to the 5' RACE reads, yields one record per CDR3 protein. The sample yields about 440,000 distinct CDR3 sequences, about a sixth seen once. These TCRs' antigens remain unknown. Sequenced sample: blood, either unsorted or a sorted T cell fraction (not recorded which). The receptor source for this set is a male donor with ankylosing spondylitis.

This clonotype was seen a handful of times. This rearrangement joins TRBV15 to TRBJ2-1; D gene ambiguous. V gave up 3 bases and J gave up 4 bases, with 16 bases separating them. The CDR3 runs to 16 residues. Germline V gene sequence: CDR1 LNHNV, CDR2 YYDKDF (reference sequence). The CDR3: CATSRPPPPGYNEQFF. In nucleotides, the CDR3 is TGTGCCACCAGCAGGCCCCCCCCGCCCGGGTACAATGAGCAGTTCTTC. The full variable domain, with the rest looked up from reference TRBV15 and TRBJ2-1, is DAMVIQNPRYQVTQFGKPVTLSCSQTLNHNVMYWYQQKSSQAPKLLFHYYDKDFNNEADTPDNFQSRRPNTSFCFLDIRSPGLGDTAMYLCATSRPPPPGYNEQFFGPGTRLTVL.

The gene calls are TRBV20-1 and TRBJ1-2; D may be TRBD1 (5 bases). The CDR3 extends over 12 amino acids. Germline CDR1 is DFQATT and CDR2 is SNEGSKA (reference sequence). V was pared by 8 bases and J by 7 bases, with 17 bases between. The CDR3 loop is CSTLLGASGYTF. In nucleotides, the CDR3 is TGCAGTACCCTTCTAGGGGCTAGTGGCTACACCTTC.

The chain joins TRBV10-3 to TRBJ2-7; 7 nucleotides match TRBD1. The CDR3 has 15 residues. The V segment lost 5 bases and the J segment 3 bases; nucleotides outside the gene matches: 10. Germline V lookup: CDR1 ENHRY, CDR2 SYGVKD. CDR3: CAISKEQGLIYEQYF. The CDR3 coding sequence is TGTGCCATCAGTAAGGAACAGGGGCTGATCTACGAGCAGTACTTC.

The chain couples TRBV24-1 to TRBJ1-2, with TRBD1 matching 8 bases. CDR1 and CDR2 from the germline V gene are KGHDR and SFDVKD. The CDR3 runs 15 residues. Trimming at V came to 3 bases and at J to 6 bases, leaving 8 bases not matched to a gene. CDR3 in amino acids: CATSDPGTGRNGYTF. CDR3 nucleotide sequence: TGTGCCACCAGTGATCCCGGGACAGGCCGTAATGGCTACACCTTC.

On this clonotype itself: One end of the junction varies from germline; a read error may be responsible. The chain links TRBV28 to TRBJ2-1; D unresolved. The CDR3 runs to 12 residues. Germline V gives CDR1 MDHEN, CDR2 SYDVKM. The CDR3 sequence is CARSFAHNEQFF. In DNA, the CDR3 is TGTGCCAGAAGTTTCGCACACAATGAGCAGTTCTTC.

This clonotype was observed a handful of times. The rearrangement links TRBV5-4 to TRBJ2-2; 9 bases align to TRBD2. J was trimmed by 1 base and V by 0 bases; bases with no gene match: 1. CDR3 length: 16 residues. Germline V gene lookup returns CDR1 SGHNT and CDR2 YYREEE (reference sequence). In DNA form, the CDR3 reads TGTGCCAGCAGCTTGGATAGCGGGAGGAACACCGGGGAGCTGTTTTTT. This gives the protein CASSLDSGRNTGELFF.

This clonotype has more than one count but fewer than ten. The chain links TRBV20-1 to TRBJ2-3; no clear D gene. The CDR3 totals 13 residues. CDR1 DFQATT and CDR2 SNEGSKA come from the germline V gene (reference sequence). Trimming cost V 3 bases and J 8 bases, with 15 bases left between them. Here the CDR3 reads CSASPTVDGTQYF. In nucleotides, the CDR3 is TGCAGTGCTAGCCCCACCGTCGATGGTACGCAGTATTTT.